The 20 T cell receptor beta chains below were found in one sample sequenced in a study of identifying expanded T cells in peripheral blood. Produced via immunoSEQ multiplex PCR; TCRdb's table is partial and in-frame only. This table holds about 110,000 clones, 88% found once. The sequencing sample was made of blood. These receptors were collected from a person aged 18-70 years in good health.

The chain is built from TRBV29-1 and TRBJ2-3; 9 positions match TRBD2. The V gene's germline CDR1 is SQVTM and CDR2 ANQGSEA. The CDR3 extends over 13 amino acids. J was trimmed by 2 bases and V by 5 bases; bases with no gene match: 2. The DNA for the CDR3 is TGCAGCGTTTCTAGCGGGGCCACAGATACGCAGTATTTT. Translated, it gives CSVSSGATDTQYF.

The rearrangement links TRBV9 to TRBJ2-3; 11 bases agree with TRBD2. V trimming: 2 bases; J trimming: 7 bases; junction bases outside the gene matches: 12. There are 17 residues in the CDR3. Germline V gene lookup returns CDR1 SGDLS and CDR2 YYNGEE. This CDR3 is CASSVTSGALRGNTQYF. CDR3 sequence (DNA): TGTGCCAGCAGCGTGACTAGCGGGGCCCTCCGCGGAAATACGCAGTATTTT.

In DNA form, the CDR3 reads TGCGCCAGCAGCCAAGTGGGTGCGGATACGCAGTATTTT. Residues: CASSQVGADTQYF. The chain has TRBV4-1 and TRBJ2-3; D ambiguous. CDR3 length: 13 residues. Per the germline V gene, CDR1 is MGHRA and CDR2 is YSYEKL. The V and J ends lost 1 base and 6 bases respectively, with 8 bases between them.

This chain uses TRBV5-6 with TRBJ2-3; 8 positions agree with TRBD1. V was pared by 8 bases and J by 1 base, with 3 bases of the junction left unmatched. Germline CDR1 and CDR2: SGHDT and YYEEEE. The CDR3 is made up of 13 amino acids. Here the CDR3 reads CASETGGTDTQYF. DNA of the CDR3: TGTGCCAGTGAGACAGGGGGCACAGATACGCAGTATTTT.

This clone came up a few times. This sequence joins TRBV18 and TRBJ1-6; the D gene is possibly TRBD1 (6 bases). Trimming took off 3 bases at V and 4 bases at J, with 10 bases between the two ends. Germline loops: CDR1 KGHSH, CDR2 LQKENI. This CDR3 has 15 amino acids. The CDR3 sequence is CASSPGQLYNSPLHF. The CDR3 DNA follows: TGTGCCAGCTCACCCGGACAGCTGTATAATTCACCCCTCCACTTT.

J is TRBJ1-1 and V is TRBV4-3; no clear D gene. CDR3 length equals 15 residues. Trimming shortened V by 0 bases and J by 2 bases, and 10 bases separated the two germline ends. Germline V gene sequence: CDR1 LGHNA, CDR2 YSLEER. The DNA for the CDR3 is TGCGCCAGCAGCCAAGAAACCCATGGCAACACTGAAGCTTTCTTT. Translated, it gives CASSQETHGNTEAFF.

The J gene is TRBJ1-1, the V gene TRBV9; 8 bases map to TRBD1. The CDR3 runs 14 residues. From germline, CDR1 is SGDLS and CDR2 YYNGEE. With 4 bases clipped from V and 11 bases from J, the junction kept 13 bases outside the gene matches. The CDR3 DNA reads as TGTGCCAGCAGCCCACGTCCCGGGACAGGTTTTGCTTTCTTT. This encodes CASSPRPGTGFAFF.

This clone has a single count. The chain is built from TRBV27 and TRBJ1-1; 7 positions match TRBD1. CDR1 is MNHEY and CDR2 is SMNVEV in the germline V gene (reference sequence). After removal of 6 bases from V and 0 bases from J, the junction contained 19 bases not matched to a gene. CDR3 length: 19 amino acids. CDR3 amino acids: CASSDDWTGVERLNTEAFF. In DNA form, the CDR3 reads TGTGCCAGCAGCGATGATTGGACAGGAGTCGAACGGCTGAACACTGAAGCTTTCTTT.

The chain joins TRBV18 to TRBJ2-1; D possibly corresponds to TRBD1 (6 bases). Germline assignment: CDR1 KGHSH and CDR2 LQKENI. The CDR3 consists of 17 residues. V was shortened by 3 bases and J by 7 bases, with 22 bases between the two germline ends. The CDR3 is CASSPEVTGIYSNEQFF. The CDR3 DNA follows: TGTGCCAGCTCACCTGAAGTTACAGGGATTTATAGTAATGAGCAGTTCTTC.

This sequence joins TRBV5-4 and TRBJ2-7; 8 bases fit TRBD2. CDR1 SGHNT and CDR2 YYREEE come from the germline V gene (reference sequence). This CDR3 has 13 residues. Trimming took 3 bases from V and 3 from J; bases not matched to a gene: 2. The CDR3: CASSSRGDYEQYF. CDR3 DNA: TGTGCCAGCAGCTCGCGGGGGGACTACGAGCAGTACTTC.

The V call is TRBV10-2, the J call TRBJ2-7; TRBD1 matches 8 bases. The CDR3 covers 14 residues. J was trimmed by 0 bases and V by 6 bases; bases with no gene match: 4. From germline, CDR1 is WSHSY and CDR2 SAAADI. The CDR3 sequence is CASRGDRSSYEQYF. CDR3 in DNA: TGCGCCAGCAGAGGGGACAGGAGCTCCTACGAGCAGTACTTC.

This clone appeared once. The V and J genes are TRBV11-2 and TRBJ2-1; TRBD2 aligns across 7 bases. Losses at the gene ends were 4 bases for V and 4 bases for J; bases not matched to a gene: 4. The V gene's germline CDR1 is SGHAT and CDR2 FQNNGV. The CDR3 is made up of 14 amino acids. The CDR3 region is CASSSTGGYNEQFF. CDR3 bases: TGTGCCAGCAGCTCCACCGGGGGGTACAATGAGCAGTTCTTC.

This clone has only a few counts. The chain joins TRBV28 to TRBJ1-4, with D tentatively TRBD1 (6 bases). The germline V gene has CDR1 MDHEN and CDR2 SYDVKM. This CDR3 has 16 amino acids. Trimming left V 2 bases short and J 4 bases short, with 14 bases between. Here the CDR3 DNA reads TGTGCCAGCAGTTTAGCAGGGGTTGGGAATAATGAAAAACTGTTTTTT. This gives the protein CASSLAGVGNNEKLFF.

The chain employs TRBV5-6 and TRBJ1-1, with 7 nucleotides matching TRBD1. Germline V gives CDR1 SGHDT, CDR2 YYEEEE. J lost 3 bases, V lost 4 bases, and 9 bases had no gene match. The CDR3 contains 15 residues. The CDR3 nucleotides are TGTGCCAGCAGCCTGGACAACAGGGGAGACACTGAAGCTTTCTTT. It encodes CASSLDNRGDTEAFF.

The chain joins TRBV15 to TRBJ2-7, with D tentatively TRBD1 (5 bases). V was shortened by 0 bases and J by 3 bases, with 12 bases between the two germline ends. From germline, CDR1 is LNHNV and CDR2 YYDKDF (reference sequence). The CDR3 sequence is 15 residues long. Written as DNA, the CDR3 is TGTGCCACCAGCAGAGATCAGGGCGGCAGCTACGAGCAGTACTTC. This encodes CATSRDQGGSYEQYF.

This clone was observed a handful of times. The CDR3 sequence is CASRVQGVTEAFF. The DNA for the CDR3 is TGTGCCAGTAGGGTACAGGGGGTCACTGAAGCTTTCTTT. V gene TRBV19 combines with J gene TRBJ1-1, with 8 positions matching TRBD1. The V and J ends lost 6 bases and 4 bases, in that order; junction bases with no gene match: 4. This CDR3 is 13 amino acids long. Germline V gene data show CDR1 as LNHDA and CDR2 as SQIVND (reference sequence).

The chain recombines TRBV7-3 with TRBJ2-1; TRBD2 aligns across 8 bases. The CDR3 covers 14 residues. V lost 4 bases, J lost 5 bases, and 4 bases stayed unmatched. CDR1 is SGHTA and CDR2 is FQGTGA in the germline V gene. The CDR3 coding sequence is TGTGCCAGCAGCTATTCGGGGGGGCACAATGAGCAGTTCTTC. Translated, it gives CASSYSGGHNEQFF. Supplemented by reference TRBV7-3 and TRBJ2-1, the full variable domain reads GAGVSQTPSNKVTEKGKYVELRCDPISGHTALYWYRQSLGQGPEFLIYFQGTGAADDSGLPNDRFFAVRPEGSVSTLKIQRTERGDSAVYLCASSYSGGHNEQFFGPGTRLTVL.

This clone was detected only a few times. V and J are TRBV18 and TRBJ1-2; perhaps TRBD1 as D (5 bases). The CDR3 contains 14 residues. From germline, CDR1 is KGHSH and CDR2 LQKENI. Trimming shortened V by 3 bases and J by 6 bases, and 14 bases separated the two germline ends. CDR3 loop: CASSPTTVGHGYTF. The CDR3 bases are TGTGCCAGCTCACCTACAACGGTGGGGCATGGCTACACCTTC.

The rearrangement joins TRBV11-3 to TRBJ2-1, with TRBD1 matching 10 bases. V shed 5 bases, J shed 8 bases, and the junction held 9 bases outside the gene matches. CDR3 size: 15 residues. Per germline, CDR1 SGHNT and CDR2 YENEEA. CDR3 sequence (DNA): TGTGCCAGCAGCCGTACCGGGACAGGGGACCATGAGCAGTTCTTC. Translation: CASSRTGTGDHEQFF.

The rearrangement uses TRBV29-1 and TRBJ2-3; D is possibly TRBD2 (6 bases). The germline V gene has CDR1 SQVTM and CDR2 ANQGSEA. The CDR3 runs 14 residues. V was clipped by 4 bases and J by 2 bases, with 13 bases between them. The CDR3 coding sequence is TGCAGCGTTGGGGGGGTATCCAACACAGATACGCAGTATTTT. It encodes CSVGGVSNTDTQYF.